This TCR beta chain was obtained from a study of identical twins. Template switching (which added a universal primer site) was used, and cDNA carried unique molecular identifiers. TCRdb independently ran MiXCR on the 5' RACE reads; one entry per CDR3 protein. The data contain about 190,000 distinct CDR3 sequences, about 15% of them seen just once; the ten biggest clones take up roughly two fifths. Study findings and constraints: Beta clonotypes that were abundant in cord blood contained fewer insertions, a pattern absent from memory repertoires.

This clonotype was counted only a few times. Antigen specificity is unknown. The CDR3 loop spans 20 amino acids. Trimming took 5 bases from V and 0 from J; bases not matched to a gene: 18. CDR1 SQVTM and CDR2 ANQGSEA come from the germline V gene. This sample was also put to use in a study of T cells expressing NK-cell markers. This second study notes: NKG2C+ dominant clonotype frequencies in about 6 donors were about 1.0-7.5% of CD8+ T cells.

The receptor was isolated from a woman aged 18-29 years in good health. Sequenced sample: CD8+ T cells sorted from blood. The V gene is TRBV29-1, the J gene TRBJ2-1; 11 bases are a match to TRBD2. The CDR3 coding sequence is TGCAGCGTTAAGGGGGGGACCGGGACTAGCGGATACAGCTCCTACAATGAGCAGTTCTTC. Translated, it gives CSVKGGTGTSGYSSYNEQFF.